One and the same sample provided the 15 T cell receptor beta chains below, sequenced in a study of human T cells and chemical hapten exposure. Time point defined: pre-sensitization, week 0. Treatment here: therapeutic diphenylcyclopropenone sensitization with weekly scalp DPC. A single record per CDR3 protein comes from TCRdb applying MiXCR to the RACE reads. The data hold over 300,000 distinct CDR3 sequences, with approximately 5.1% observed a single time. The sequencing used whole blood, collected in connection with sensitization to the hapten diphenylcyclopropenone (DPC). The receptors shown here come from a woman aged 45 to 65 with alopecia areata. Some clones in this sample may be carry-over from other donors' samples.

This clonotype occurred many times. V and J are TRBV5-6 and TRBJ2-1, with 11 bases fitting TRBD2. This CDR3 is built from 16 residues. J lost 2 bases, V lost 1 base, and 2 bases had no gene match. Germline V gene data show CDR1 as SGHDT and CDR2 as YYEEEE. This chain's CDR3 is CASSLMTSGAYNEQFF. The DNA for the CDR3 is TGTGCCAGCAGCTTGATGACTAGCGGGGCCTACAATGAGCAGTTCTTC.

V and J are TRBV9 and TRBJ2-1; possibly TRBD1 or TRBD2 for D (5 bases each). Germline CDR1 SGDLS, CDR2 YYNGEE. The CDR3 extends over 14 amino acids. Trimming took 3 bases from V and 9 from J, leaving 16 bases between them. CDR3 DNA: TGTGCCAGCAGCGGTGAAGCCCTTGGGGGTGAGCAGTTCTTC. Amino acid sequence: CASSGEALGGEQFF.

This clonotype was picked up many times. CDR3 in amino acids: CASSVGIAGVTDTQYF. CDR3 DNA sequence: TGTGCCAGCAGCGTGGGGATAGCGGGGGTCACAGATACGCAGTATTTT. The chain is built from TRBV9 and TRBJ2-3; 9 positions match TRBD2. The CDR3 totals 16 residues. The V segment lost 2 bases and the J segment 2 bases; nucleotides outside the gene matches: 6. Germline V gene lookup returns CDR1 SGDLS and CDR2 YYNGEE. Full variable domain (outside the CDR3, taken from reference TRBV9 and TRBJ2-3): DSGVTQTPKHLITATGQRVTLRCSPRSGDLSVYWYQQSLDQGLQFLIQYYNGEERAKGNILERFSAQQFPDLHSELNLSSLELGDSALYFCASSVGIAGVTDTQYFGPGTRLTVL.

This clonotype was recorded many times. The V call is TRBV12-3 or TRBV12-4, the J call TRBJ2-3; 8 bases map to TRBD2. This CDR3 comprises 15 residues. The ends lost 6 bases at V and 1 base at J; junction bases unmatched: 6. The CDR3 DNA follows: TGTGCCAGCAGACAAGCGGGAGCGGGCACAGATACGCAGTATTTT. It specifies CASRQAGAGTDTQYF.

CDR3 sequence (DNA): TGCACCCGACACGGGAGGATAGGAGCTTTCTTT. Its translation is CTRHGRIGAFF. This chain connects TRBV29-1 to TRBJ1-1; no clear D gene. This CDR3 comprises 11 residues. Germline CDR1 and CDR2: SQVTM and ANQGSEA.

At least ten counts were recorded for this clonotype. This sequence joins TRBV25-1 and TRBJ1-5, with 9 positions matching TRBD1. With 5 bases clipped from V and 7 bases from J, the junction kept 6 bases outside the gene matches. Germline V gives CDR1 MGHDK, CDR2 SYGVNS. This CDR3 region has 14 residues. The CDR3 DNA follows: TGTGCCAGCAGTACAGGGGGCGGATGGCAGCCCCAGCATTTT. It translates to CASSTGGGWQPQHF.

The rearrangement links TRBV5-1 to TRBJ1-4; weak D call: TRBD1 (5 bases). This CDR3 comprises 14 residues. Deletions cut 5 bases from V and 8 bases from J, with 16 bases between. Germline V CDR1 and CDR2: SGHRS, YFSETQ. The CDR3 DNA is TGCGCCAGCAGGCCTGGGGCCCGAACGGAAAAACTGTTTTTT. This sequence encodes CASRPGARTEKLFF.

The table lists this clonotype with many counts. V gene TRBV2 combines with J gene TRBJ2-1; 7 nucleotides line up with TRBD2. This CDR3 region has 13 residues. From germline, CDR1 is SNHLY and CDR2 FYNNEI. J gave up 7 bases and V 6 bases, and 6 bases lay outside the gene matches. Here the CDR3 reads CASRGGGENEQFF. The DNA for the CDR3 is TGTGCCAGCAGGGGGGGAGGGGAGAATGAGCAGTTCTTC.

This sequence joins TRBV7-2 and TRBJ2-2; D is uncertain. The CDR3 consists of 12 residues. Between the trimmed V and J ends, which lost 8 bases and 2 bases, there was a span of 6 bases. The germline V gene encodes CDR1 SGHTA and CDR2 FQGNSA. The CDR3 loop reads CASCDNTGELFF. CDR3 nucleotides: TGTGCCAGCTGCGACAACACCGGGGAGCTGTTTTTT.

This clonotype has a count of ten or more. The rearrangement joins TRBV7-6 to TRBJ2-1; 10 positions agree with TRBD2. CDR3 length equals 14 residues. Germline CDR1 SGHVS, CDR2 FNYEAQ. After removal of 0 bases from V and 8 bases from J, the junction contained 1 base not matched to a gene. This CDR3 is CASSLATSGDEQFF. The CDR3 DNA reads TGTGCCAGCAGCTTAGCTACTAGCGGGGATGAGCAGTTCTTC.

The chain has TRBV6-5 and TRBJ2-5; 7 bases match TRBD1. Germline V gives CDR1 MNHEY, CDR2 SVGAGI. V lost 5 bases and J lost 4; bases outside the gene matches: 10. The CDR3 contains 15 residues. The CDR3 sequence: CASSDSEGGSETQYF. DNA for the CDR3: TGTGCCAGCAGTGACAGTGAAGGGGGCTCAGAGACCCAGTACTTC.

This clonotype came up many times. The CDR3 loop is CASSRGSDEQFF. As DNA, the CDR3 is TGCGCCAGCTCTCGAGGGAGTGATGAGCAGTTCTTC. V gene TRBV4-1 combines with J gene TRBJ2-1; possibly TRBD2 for D (5 bases). Per germline, CDR1 MGHRA and CDR2 YSYEKL. Trimming removed 8 bases at V and 8 bases at J, with 13 bases between. This CDR3 comprises 12 residues.

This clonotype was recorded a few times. CDR3 DNA: TGTGCCAGCCAGGCGGCAGGTGAAAAACTGTTTTTT. Protein product: CASQAAGEKLFF. V and J are TRBV12-3 or TRBV12-4 and TRBJ1-4; no reliable D call. CDR3 size: 12 residues. V was clipped by 8 bases and J by 7 bases, with 11 bases between them.

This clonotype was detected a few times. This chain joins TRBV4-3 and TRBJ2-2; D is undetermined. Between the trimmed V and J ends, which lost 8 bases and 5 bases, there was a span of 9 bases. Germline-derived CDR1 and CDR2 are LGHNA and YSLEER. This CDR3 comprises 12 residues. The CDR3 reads CASRFGTGELFF. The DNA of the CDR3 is TGCGCCAGCCGTTTCGGGACCGGGGAGCTGTTTTTT.

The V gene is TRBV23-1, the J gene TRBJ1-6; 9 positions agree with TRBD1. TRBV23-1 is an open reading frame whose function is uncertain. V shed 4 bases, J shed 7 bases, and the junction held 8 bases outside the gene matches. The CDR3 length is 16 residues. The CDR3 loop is CASSPERQGGNSPLHF. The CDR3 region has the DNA TGCGCCAGCAGTCCTGAAAGACAGGGGGGCAATTCACCCCTCCACTTT.